Presented here are 2 T cell receptor beta chains from one specimen sequenced in a study of breast tumors, draining lymph nodes, adjacent tissues. TCRdb reprocessed the multiplex PCR reads with MiXCR, giving one entry per CDR3 protein. The data contain 150,000 to 200,000 distinct CDR3 sequences, about 30% of them seen just once; the ten biggest clones take up approximately 3.9%. Axillary draining lymph nodes of breast cancer patients supplied the node samples. The sample taken for sequencing was axillary lymph node tissue. Source of these receptors: a female donor with breast cancer. Some clones in this sample may be carry-over from other donors' samples.

This clonotype has a handful of counts. The chain carries TRBV6-5 and TRBJ1-1; D remains unclear. V lost 5 bases to trimming and J lost 1 base, with 5 bases between them. The CDR3 extends over 12 amino acids. CDR1 and CDR2 from the germline V gene are MNHEY and SVGAGI. The CDR3 loop is CASSKGNTEAFF. CDR3 nucleotides: TGTGCCAGCAGTAAGGGGAACACTGAAGCTTTCTTT.

This clonotype has a handful of counts. An end of the junction differs from the germline gene, which may be a read error. The chain's CDR3 is CASSHSLDRGNYGYTF. The CDR3 coding sequence is TGTGCCAGCAGTCACTCCCTAGACAGGGGTAATTACGGCTACACCTTC. The V call is TRBV6-2 or TRBV6-3, the J call TRBJ1-2; 8 positions match TRBD1. This CDR3 spans 16 amino acids. Germline CDR1 MNHEY, CDR2 SVGEGT.